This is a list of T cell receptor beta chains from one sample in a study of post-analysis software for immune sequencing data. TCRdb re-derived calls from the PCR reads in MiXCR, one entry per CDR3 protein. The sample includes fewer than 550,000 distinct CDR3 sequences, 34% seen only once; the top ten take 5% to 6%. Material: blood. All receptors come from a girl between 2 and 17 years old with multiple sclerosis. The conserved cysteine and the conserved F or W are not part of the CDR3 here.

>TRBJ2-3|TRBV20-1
SARALGTGEGDTQY
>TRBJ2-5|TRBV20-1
SAGRTRQGKETQY
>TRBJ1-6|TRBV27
ASSLSGTVFSPLH
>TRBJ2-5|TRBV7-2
ASSQGGGGQETQY
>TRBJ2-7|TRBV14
ASSQNIDNEQY
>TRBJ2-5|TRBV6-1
ASSATLGQVQETQY
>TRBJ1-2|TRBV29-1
SVEGGRNYGYT
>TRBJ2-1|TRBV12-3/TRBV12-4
ASSLSTGMEYNEQF
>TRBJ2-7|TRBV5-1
ASSGRQGVDEQY
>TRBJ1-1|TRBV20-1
SASEGQGNTEAF
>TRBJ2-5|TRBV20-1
SASYGGNQETQY
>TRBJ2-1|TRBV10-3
AISGGTRMPAVNEQF
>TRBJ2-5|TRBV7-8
ASSFYRDSRRWETQY
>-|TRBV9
ASSVEASGRTQY
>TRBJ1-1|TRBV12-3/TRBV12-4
ASSLAGGAF
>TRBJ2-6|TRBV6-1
ASSERAGAGANVLT
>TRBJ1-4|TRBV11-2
ASSFTGTGYEKLF
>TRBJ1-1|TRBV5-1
ASSATGTVNTEAF
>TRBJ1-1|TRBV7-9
ASSLAPGVNLNTEAF
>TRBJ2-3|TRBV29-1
SVEGGGGTDTQY
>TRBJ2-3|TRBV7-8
ASSADPGPSQY
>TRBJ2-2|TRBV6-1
ASSLQRGTRELLNTGELF
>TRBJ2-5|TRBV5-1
ASSLSSQETQY
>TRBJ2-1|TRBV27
ASSLVGADEQF
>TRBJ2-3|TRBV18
ASSPDRGLTDTQY
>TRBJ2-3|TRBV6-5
ASSYASDRAFGTDTQY
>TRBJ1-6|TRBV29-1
SAATGGANSPLH
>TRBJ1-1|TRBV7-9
ASSLMARSTEAF
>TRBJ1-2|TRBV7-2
ASSSATLGGYT
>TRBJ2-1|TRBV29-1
SVGGLAGDYNEQF
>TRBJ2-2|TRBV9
ASSVNSGGVTGELF
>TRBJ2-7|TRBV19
ASSGTVPAYEQY
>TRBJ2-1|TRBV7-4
ASSTTIGTSPLNEQF
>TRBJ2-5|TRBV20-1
SARALNKETQY
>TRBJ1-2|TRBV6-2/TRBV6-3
ASSYVGTNYGYT
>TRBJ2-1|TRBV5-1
ASRDRGFDNEQF
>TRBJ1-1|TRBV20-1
SATQAGHPNTEAF
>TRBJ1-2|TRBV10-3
AISPSSNYGYT
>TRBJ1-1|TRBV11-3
ASSSGTGNTEAF
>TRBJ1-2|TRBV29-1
SAGMNNYGYT
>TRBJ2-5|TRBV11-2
ASSPIDGEETQY
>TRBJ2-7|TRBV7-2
ARGGGGSYEQY
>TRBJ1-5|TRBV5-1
ASSLEGGSIQPQH
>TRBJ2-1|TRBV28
ASSLPNSYNEQF
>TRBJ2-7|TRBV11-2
ASSLYRADEQY
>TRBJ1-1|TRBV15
ATSRDHRQGWNTEAF
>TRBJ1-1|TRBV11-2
ASSLDSAGQDTEAF
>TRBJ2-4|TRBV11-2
ASSPGGALAKNIQY
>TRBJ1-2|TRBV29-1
SVEEMEGVGFHLSYGYT
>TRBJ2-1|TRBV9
ASSVGAAVLGNEQF
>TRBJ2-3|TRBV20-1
SAPKGPTDTQY
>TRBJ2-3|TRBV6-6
ASDLGSHSTDTQY
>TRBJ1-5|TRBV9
ASSVDSQRNQPQH
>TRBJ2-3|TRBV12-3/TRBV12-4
ASSLGTPGDTQY
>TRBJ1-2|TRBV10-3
AIYGASYGYT
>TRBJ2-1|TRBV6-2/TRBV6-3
ASSYGRGADNEQF
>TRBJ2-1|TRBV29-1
SVRKGNEQF
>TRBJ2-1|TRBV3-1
ASSQALASNEQF